The 5 T cell receptor beta chains below were found in one sample sequenced in a study of CD8 T cells in ankylosing spondylitis. Study-level findings and limits: Blood of patients with ankylosing spondylitis appeared to be characterized by a TCR beta motif of eight highly homologous variants.

TCRdb reanalysed the 5' RACE reads using MiXCR and keeps one entry per CDR3 protein. The sample has some 800,000 distinct CDR3 sequences; over 9.5% are singletons. For these receptors, no antigen is known. Material for sequencing was blood, either unsorted or a sorted T cell fraction (not recorded which). These receptors were collected from a male donor with ankylosing spondylitis.

The chain carries TRBV3-1 and TRBJ2-3; D not certain. CDR1 and CDR2 (germline): LGHDT, YNNKEL (reference sequence). Between the trimmed V and J ends, which lost 1 base and 8 bases, there was a span of 10 bases. CDR3 size: 13 residues. The CDR3 region has the DNA TGTGCCAGCAGCCAAGGTTCGTCGGTTACGCAGTATTTT. It codes for CASSQGSSVTQYF.

The genes are TRBV2 and TRBJ1-5; D is uncertain. CDR3 size: 14 residues. Trimming took off 6 bases at V and 3 bases at J, with 12 bases between the two ends. The germline gives CDR1 SNHLY, CDR2 FYNNEI. The CDR3 region has the DNA TGTGCCAGCAGGAAAAACAGTGTCAATCAGCCCCAGCATTTT. Encoded protein: CASRKNSVNQPQHF.

The rearrangement uses TRBV20-1 and TRBJ2-1, with 9 bases that match TRBD2. This CDR3 comprises 13 residues. The germline V gene has CDR1 DFQATT and CDR2 SNEGSKA (reference sequence). Unmatched junction bases numbered 3, after V lost 3 bases and J lost 6 bases. In DNA, the CDR3 is TGCAGTGCTAGGAGCGGGGGGATCAATGAGCAGTTCTTC. The encoded protein is CSARSGGINEQFF.

The chain recombines TRBV5-1 with TRBJ1-5; D unresolved. V was cut by 4 bases and J by 2 bases, with 13 bases left in between. The CDR3 totals 15 residues. Germline V gene lookup returns CDR1 SGHRS and CDR2 YFSETQ. Here the CDR3 DNA reads TGCGCCAGCAGCAGCCGGGCCGGTGGCAATCAGCCCCAGCATTTT. Translation gives CASSSRAGGNQPQHF.

This clonotype was seen more than once but under ten times. V gene TRBV6-1 combines with J gene TRBJ2-7; D gene unclear. This CDR3 region has 13 residues. Germline-derived CDR1 and CDR2 are MNHNS and SASEGT. Trimming cost V 2 bases and J 6 bases, with 11 bases left between them. CDR3: CASSERRAGEQYF. As DNA, the CDR3 is TGTGCCAGCAGTGAACGAAGAGCCGGCGAGCAGTACTTC.